This T cell receptor beta chain was recorded in a study of blood T cells in healthy people across ages. The study's findings and limits: Compared with aged donors, long-lived donors showed fewer expanded clones, suggesting selection. Roughly linearly, TCR beta diversity per million T cells fell as age increased.

Comments on this clonotype: Its antigen is unknown.

There are 17 residues in the CDR3. Germline trimming cut 4 bases from V and 2 bases from J; bases unmatched to any gene: 6. The germline CDR1 and CDR2 sequences are MDHEN and SYDVKM. The sample providers were healthy Caucasian people from Russia, aged roughly 6 to 90. Each donor gave approximately 9.1 milliliters of peripheral blood. Then a second PCR, running roughly 7 to 11 cycles, was carried out with a sample-barcoded 5' primer and a J-beta primer mix. From the 5' RACE reads, TCRdb called clonotypes with MiXCR, one entry per CDR3 protein. The sample has about 1.4 million distinct CDR3 sequences; around 59% are singletons.

The chain has TRBV28 and TRBJ2-1; 12 bases agree with TRBD1. The clonotype was recovered from a man between 18 and 35 years old in good health. Sequences were obtained from blood. CDR3 nucleotide sequence: TGTGCCAGCAGTTCCCGGGACAGGGGGCTAGCCTACAATGAGCAGTTCTTC. Encoded protein: CASSSRDRGLAYNEQFF.